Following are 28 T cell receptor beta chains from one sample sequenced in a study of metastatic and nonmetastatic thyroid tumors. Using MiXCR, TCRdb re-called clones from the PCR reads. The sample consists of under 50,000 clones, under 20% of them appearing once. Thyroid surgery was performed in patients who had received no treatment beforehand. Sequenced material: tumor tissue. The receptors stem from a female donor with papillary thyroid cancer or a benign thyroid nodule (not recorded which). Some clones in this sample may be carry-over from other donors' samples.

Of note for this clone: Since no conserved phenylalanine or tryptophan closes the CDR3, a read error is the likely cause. In DNA form, the CDR3 reads TGCAGTGCCCCCTGGAGTGGCACCGTGGAGCTGTTTTCT. This codes for CSAPWSGTVELFS. V is TRBV20-1 and J is TRBJ2-2, with D unresolved. Per the germline V gene, CDR1 is DFQATT and CDR2 is SNEGSKA (reference sequence). The CDR3 covers 13 residues.

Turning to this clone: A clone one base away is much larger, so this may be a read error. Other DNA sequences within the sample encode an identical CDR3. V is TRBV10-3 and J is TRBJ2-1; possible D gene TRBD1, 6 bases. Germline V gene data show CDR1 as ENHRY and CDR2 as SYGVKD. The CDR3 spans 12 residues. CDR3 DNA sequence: TGTGCTATCAGTGAGACAGGTGGCGAGCAGTTCTTC. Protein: CAISETGGEQFF.

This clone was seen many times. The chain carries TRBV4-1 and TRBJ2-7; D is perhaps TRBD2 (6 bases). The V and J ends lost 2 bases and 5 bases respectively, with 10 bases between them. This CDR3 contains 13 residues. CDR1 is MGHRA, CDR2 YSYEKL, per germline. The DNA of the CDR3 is TGCGCCAGCAGCCAAAACCGGAGGGACGAGCAGTACTTC. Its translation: CASSQNRRDEQYF.

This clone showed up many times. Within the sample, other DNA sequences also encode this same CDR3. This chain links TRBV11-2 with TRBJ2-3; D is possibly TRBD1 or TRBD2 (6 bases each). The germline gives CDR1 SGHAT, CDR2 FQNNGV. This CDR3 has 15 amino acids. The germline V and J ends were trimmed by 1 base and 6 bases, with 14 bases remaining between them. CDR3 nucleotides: TGTGCCAGCAGCTTAGTTGGGGGGCAAGCGGATACGCAGTATTTT. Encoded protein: CASSLVGGQADTQYF.

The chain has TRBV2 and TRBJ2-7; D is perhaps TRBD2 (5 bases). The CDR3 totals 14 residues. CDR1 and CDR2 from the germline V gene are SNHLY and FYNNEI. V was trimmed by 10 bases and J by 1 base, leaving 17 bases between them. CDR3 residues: CATAPSGWSYEQYV. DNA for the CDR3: TGTGCCACCGCACCCTCGGGATGGTCCTACGAGCAGTACGTC.

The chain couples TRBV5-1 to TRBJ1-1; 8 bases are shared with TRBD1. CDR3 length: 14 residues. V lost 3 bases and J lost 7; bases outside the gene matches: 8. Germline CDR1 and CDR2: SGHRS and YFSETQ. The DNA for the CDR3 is TGCGCCAGCAGCTCTAGGGGACAGGAGTTTGAAGCTTTCTTT. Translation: CASSSRGQEFEAFF.

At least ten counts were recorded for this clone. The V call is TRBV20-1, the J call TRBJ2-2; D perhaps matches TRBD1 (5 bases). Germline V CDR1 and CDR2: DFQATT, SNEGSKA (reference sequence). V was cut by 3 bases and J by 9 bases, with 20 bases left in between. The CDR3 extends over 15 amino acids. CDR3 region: CSARRSRAGPRELFF. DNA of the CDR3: TGCAGTGCTAGGCGGTCCCGAGCAGGGCCCAGGGAGCTGTTTTTT.

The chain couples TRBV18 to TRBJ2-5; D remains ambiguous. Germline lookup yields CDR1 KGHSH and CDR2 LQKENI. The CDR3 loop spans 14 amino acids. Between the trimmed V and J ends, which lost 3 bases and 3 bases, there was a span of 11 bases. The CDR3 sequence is CASSPPGRKETQYF. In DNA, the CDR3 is TGTGCCAGCTCACCCCCGGGCAGGAAAGAGACCCAGTACTTC.

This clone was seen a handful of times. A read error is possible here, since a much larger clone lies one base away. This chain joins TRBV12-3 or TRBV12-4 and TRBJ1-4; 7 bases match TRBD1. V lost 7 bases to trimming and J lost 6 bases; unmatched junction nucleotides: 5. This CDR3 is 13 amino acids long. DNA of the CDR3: TGTGCCAGCATGGGGCAGGGGGATGAAAAACTGTTTTTT. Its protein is CASMGQGDEKLFF.

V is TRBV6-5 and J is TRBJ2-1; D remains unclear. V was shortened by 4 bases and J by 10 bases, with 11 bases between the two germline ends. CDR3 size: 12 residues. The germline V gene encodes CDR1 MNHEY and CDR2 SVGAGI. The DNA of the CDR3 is TGTGCCAGCAGTTCCCGAGACGACGAGCAGTTCTTC. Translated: CASSSRDDEQFF.

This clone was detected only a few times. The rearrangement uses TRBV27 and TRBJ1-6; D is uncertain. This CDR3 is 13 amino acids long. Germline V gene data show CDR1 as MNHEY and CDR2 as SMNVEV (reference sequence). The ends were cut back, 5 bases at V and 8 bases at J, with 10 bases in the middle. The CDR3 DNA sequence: TGTGCCAGCAGTCATACATGGGATTCACCCCTCCACTTT. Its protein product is CASSHTWDSPLHF.

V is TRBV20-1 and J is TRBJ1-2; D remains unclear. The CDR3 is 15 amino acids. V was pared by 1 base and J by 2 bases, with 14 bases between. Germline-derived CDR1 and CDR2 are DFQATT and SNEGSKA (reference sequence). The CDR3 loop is CSARVPKEINYGYTF. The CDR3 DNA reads TGCAGTGCTAGAGTACCGAAGGAGATAAACTATGGCTACACCTTC.

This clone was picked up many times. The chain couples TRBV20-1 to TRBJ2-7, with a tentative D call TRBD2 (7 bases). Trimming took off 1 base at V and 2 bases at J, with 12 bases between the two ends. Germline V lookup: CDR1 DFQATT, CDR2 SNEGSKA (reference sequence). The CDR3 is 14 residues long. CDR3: CSARAGGSPYEQYF. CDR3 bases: TGCAGTGCTAGAGCGGGGGGCTCCCCCTACGAGCAGTACTTC.

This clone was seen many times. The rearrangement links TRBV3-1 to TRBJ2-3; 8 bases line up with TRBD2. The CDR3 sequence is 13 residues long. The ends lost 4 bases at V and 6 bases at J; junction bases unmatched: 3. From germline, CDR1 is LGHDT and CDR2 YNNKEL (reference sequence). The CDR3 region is CASSLTSADTQYF. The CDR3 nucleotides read TGTGCCAGCAGCCTGACTAGCGCGGATACGCAGTATTTT.

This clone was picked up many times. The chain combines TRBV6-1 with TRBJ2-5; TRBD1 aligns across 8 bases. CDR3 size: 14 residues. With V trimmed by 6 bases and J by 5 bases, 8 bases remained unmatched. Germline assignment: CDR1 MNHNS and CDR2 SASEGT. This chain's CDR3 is CASRDRDRRETQYF. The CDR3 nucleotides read TGTGCCAGCAGGGACAGGGACAGGAGGGAGACCCAGTACTTC.

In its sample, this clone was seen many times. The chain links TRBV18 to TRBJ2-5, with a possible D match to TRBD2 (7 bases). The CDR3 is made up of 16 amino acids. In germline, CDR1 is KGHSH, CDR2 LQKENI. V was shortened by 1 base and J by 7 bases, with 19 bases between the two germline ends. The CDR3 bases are TGTGCCAGCTCACCACACGCTGGACCGGCGGGGGCGACCCAGTACTTC. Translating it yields CASSPHAGPAGATQYF. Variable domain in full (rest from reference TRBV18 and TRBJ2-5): NAGVMQNPRHLVRRRGQEARLRCSPMKGHSHVYWYRQLPEEGLKFMVYLQKENIIDESGMPKERFSAEFPKEGPSILRIQQVVRGDSAAYFCASSPHAGPAGATQYFGPGTRLLVL.

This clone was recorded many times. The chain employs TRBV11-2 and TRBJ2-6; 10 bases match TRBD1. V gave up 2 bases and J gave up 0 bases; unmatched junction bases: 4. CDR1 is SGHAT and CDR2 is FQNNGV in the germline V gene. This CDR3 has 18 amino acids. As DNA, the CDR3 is TGTGCCAGCAGCTTAAGGGGACAGGGGTCCTCTGGGGCCAACGTCCTGACTTTC. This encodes CASSLRGQGSSGANVLTF.

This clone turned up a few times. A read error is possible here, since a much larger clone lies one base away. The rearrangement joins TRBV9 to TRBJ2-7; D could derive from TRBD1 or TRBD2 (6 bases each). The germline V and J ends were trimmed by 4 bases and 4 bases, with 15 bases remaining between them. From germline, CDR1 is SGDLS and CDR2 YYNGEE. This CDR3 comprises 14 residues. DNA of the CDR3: TGTGCCAGCAGCTCCCGACAGGAGGGTTACGAGCAGTACTTC. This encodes CASSSRQEGYEQYF.

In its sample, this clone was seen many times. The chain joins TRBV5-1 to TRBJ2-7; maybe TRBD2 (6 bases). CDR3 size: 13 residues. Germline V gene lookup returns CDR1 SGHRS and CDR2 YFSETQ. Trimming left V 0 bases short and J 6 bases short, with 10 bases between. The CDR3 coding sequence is TGCGCCAGCAGCTTGGGGAGGGTTGCCGAGCAGTACTTC. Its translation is CASSLGRVAEQYF.

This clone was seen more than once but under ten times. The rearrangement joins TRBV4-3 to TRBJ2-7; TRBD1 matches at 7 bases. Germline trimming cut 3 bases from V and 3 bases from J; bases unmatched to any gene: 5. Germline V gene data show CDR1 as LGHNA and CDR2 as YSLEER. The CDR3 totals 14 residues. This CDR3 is CASSQRTGGYEQYF. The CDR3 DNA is TGCGCCAGCAGCCAGCGGACAGGAGGCTACGAGCAGTACTTC.

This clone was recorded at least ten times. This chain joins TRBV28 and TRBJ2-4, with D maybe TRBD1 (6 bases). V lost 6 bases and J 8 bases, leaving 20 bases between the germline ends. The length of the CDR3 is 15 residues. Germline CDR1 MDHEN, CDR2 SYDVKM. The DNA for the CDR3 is TGTGCCAGCAGCTACTTTGGGGGCGTTTCGTACATTCAGTACTTC. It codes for CASSYFGGVSYIQYF.

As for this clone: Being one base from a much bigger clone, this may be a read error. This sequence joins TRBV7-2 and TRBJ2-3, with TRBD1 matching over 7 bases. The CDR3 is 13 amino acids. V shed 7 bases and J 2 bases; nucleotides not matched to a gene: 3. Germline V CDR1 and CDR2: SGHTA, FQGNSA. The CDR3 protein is CASMGQITDTQYF. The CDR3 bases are TGTGCCAGCATGGGACAGATCACAGATACGCAGTATTTT.

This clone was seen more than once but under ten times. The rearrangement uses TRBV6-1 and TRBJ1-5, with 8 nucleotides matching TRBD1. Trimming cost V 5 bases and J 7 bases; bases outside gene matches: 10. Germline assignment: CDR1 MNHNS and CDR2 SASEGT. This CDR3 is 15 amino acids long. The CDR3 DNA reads TGTGCCAGCAGTAGGACAGGGAAGGGGAAACAGCCCCAGCATTTT. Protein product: CASSRTGKGKQPQHF.

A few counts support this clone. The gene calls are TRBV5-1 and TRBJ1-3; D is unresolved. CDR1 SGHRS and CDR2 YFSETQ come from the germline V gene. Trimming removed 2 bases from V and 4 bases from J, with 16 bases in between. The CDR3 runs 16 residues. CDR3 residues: CASSFEETWKGNTIYF. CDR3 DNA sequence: TGCGCCAGCAGCTTTGAGGAGACATGGAAAGGAAACACCATATATTTT.

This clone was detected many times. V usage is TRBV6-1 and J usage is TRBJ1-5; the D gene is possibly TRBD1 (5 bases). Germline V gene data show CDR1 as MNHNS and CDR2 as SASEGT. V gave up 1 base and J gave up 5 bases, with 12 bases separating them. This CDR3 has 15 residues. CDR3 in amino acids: CASSEVEGGDQPQHF. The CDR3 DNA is TGTGCCAGCAGTGAAGTTGAGGGAGGGGATCAGCCCCAGCATTTT.

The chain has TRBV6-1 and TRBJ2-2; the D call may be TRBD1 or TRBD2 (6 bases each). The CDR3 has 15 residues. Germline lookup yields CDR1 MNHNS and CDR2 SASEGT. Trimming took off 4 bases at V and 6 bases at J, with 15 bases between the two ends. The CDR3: CASSAQVGGPGELFF. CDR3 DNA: TGTGCCAGCAGTGCTCAAGTAGGGGGGCCCGGGGAGCTGTTTTTT.

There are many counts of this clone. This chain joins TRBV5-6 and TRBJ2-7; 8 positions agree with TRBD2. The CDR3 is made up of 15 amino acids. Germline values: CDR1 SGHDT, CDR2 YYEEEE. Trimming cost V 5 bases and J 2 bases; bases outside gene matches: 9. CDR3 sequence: CASRLSGREAYEQYF. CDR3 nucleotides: TGTGCCAGCAGACTAAGCGGGAGAGAGGCCTACGAGCAGTACTTC.

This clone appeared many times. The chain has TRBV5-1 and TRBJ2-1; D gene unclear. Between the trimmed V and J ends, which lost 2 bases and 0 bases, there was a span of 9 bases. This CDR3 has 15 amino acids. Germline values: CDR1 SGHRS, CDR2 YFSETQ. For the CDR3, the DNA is TGCGCCAGCAGCTTTAAGGAAAGCTCCTACAATGAGCAGTTCTTC. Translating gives CASSFKESSYNEQFF.